The source of this T cell receptor beta chain is a study of T cells after yellow fever vaccination. Broader study findings: At about 97% for CD4 and approximately 89% for CD8, most primary-vaccination clones showed up again after the booster.

Conversion of TCR transcripts into cDNA relied on 5'RACE template switching, which added a universal primer site and UMIs. One entry per CDR3 protein results from TCRdb running MiXCR on the 5' RACE reads. The sample gives about 550,000 distinct CDR3 sequences, about a fifth of which show up once; around an eighth is in the top ten. Per germline, CDR1 SGHVS and CDR2 FQNEAQ. Trimming at V came to 5 bases and at J to 2 bases, leaving 11 bases not matched to a gene. CDR3 length: 17 residues. In this sample, this clonotype turned up a few times. Its target is not known. The rearrangement links TRBV7-8 to TRBJ2-7; 11 bases map to TRBD2. The source was PBMCs, collected 15 days after the yellow fever booster vaccination. This receptor was identified in a man aged 25-45 years who received the YFV17D yellow fever vaccine. CDR3 sequence (DNA): TGTGCCAGCAGCGCAAGCTCGGGACTAGCGGACACCTACGAGCAGTACTTC. This sequence encodes CASSASSGLADTYEQYF. The full variable domain, rest sourced from reference TRBV7-8 and TRBJ2-7, is GAGVSQSPRYKVAKRGQDVALRCDPISGHVSLFWYQQALGQGPEFLTYFQNEAQLDKSGLPSDRFFAERPEGSVSTLKIQRTQQEDSAVYLCASSASSGLADTYEQYFGPGTRLTVT.